These 30 T cell receptor beta chains were all obtained from the same sample, sequenced in a study of cytomegalovirus exposure and HLA in healthy donors. TCRdb keeps only in-frame clones here, not all; method: immunoSEQ multiplex PCR. The profile shows around 71,000 clones, around 96% of them singletons. The specimen sequenced was PBMCs. The receptors were gathered from a man aged 18-30 years in good health and CMV-seropositive.

The chain joins TRBV5-6 to TRBJ1-6; 9 bases are a match to TRBD1. This CDR3 is 19 amino acids long. Germline trimming cut 0 bases from V and 10 bases from J; bases unmatched to any gene: 17. Germline V lookup: CDR1 SGHDT, CDR2 YYEEEE. DNA for the CDR3: TGTGCCAGCAGCTTGGAGGTACCACGAGGGACAGGGTCTAGATCACCCCTCCACTTT. It codes for CASSLEVPRGTGSRSPLHF. Looking up the rest from reference TRBV5-6 and TRBJ1-6 gives the full variable domain: DAGVTQSPTHLIKTRGQQVTLRCSPKSGHDTVSWYQQALGQGPQFIFQYYEEEERQRGNFPDRFSGHQFPNYSSELNVNALLLGDSALYLCASSLEVPRGTGSRSPLHFGNGTRLTVT.

The rearrangement joins TRBV27 to TRBJ2-7; TRBD2 might be the D (6 bases). V lost 3 bases and J 6 bases, leaving 12 bases between the germline ends. The germline CDR1 and CDR2 sequences are MNHEY and SMNVEV (reference sequence). CDR3 length equals 13 residues. The CDR3: CASSFRRGSEQYF. Written as DNA, the CDR3 is TGTGCCAGCAGTTTTCGGCGGGGCTCCGAGCAGTACTTC.

V gene TRBV5-6 combines with J gene TRBJ2-7, with a tentative D call TRBD2 (6 bases). The CDR3 totals 14 residues. Germline CDR1 SGHDT, CDR2 YYEEEE. The V and J ends lost 3 bases and 6 bases respectively, with 16 bases between them. Written as DNA, the CDR3 is TGTGCCAGCAGCTCCAGCGGGTCCCTCGGCGAGCAGTACTTC. Its translation is CASSSSGSLGEQYF.

This clone was observed a single time. The chain links TRBV10-3 to TRBJ2-7; D perhaps matches TRBD1 (5 bases). Germline V gives CDR1 ENHRY, CDR2 SYGVKD. Trimming took 4 bases from V and 3 from J, leaving 13 bases between them. This CDR3 is built from 14 residues. The CDR3 DNA is TGTGCCATCAGTGGGGGCGTCCCTCTCTACGAGCAGTACTTC. Translation: CAISGGVPLYEQYF.

The V gene is TRBV9, the J gene TRBJ2-3; a weak D match, TRBD2 (5 bases). This CDR3 is built from 17 residues. Per germline, CDR1 SGDLS and CDR2 YYNGEE. V lost 0 bases, J lost 0 bases, and 14 bases lay in between. This chain's CDR3 is CASSVGGSPPSTDTQYF. In DNA form, the CDR3 reads TGTGCCAGCAGCGTAGGAGGGTCGCCGCCCAGCACAGATACGCAGTATTTT.

The chain links TRBV5-6 to TRBJ1-1, with 7 bases lining up with TRBD1. Germline V gives CDR1 SGHDT, CDR2 YYEEEE. Unmatched junction bases numbered 7, after V lost 1 base and J lost 4 bases. The CDR3 contains 15 residues. CDR3 sequence reads: CASSLSPTGSTEAFF. The CDR3 nucleotides are TGTGCCAGCAGCTTGTCCCCGACAGGGAGCACTGAAGCTTTCTTT.

The chain employs TRBV7-9 and TRBJ2-7; possibly TRBD1 for D (5 bases). Per germline, CDR1 SEHNR and CDR2 FQNEAQ (reference sequence). Trimming pared 1 base from V and 5 bases from J, leaving 12 bases between. The CDR3 has 14 residues. The CDR3 coding sequence is TGTGCCAGCAGCTTAGTTTCAGGGAACCACGAGCAGTACTTC. This codes for CASSLVSGNHEQYF.

The chain recombines TRBV4-1 with TRBJ1-3, with a tentative D call TRBD1 (6 bases). Germline assignment: CDR1 MGHRA and CDR2 YSYEKL. The CDR3 has 17 amino acids. Between the trimmed V and J ends, which lost 4 bases and 4 bases, there was a span of 20 bases. The CDR3 coding sequence is TGCGCCAGCAGCCTTAAAGTATTGGGGGCGCAAGGAAACACCATATATTTT. Its translation: CASSLKVLGAQGNTIYF.

The chain has TRBV4-2 and TRBJ2-2, with TRBD2 matching 9 bases. The V and J ends lost 1 base and 6 bases, in that order; junction bases with no gene match: 3. The CDR3 has 15 residues. Per germline, CDR1 LGHNA and CDR2 YNFKEQ. The CDR3 sequence is CASSQVEREAGELFF. DNA for the CDR3: TGTGCCAGCAGCCAAGTGGAGCGGGAGGCCGGGGAGCTGTTTTTT.

This chain links TRBV27 with TRBJ2-3, with a weak D call TRBD2 (6 bases). V gave up 7 bases and J gave up 2 bases, with 13 bases separating them. Germline CDR1 is MNHEY and CDR2 is SMNVEV (reference sequence). CDR3 length: 14 amino acids. In DNA form, the CDR3 reads TGTGCCAGCACCGCGGGACGGATCACAGATACGCAGTATTTT. Amino acid sequence: CASTAGRITDTQYF.

The CDR3 region is CASSAPVGPGRVELFF. The CDR3 nucleotides read TGTGCCAGCAGCGCCCCAGTGGGCCCCGGGAGGGTGGAACTGTTTTTT. The chain combines TRBV9 with TRBJ1-4; D not resolved. Germline loops: CDR1 SGDLS, CDR2 YYNGEE. This CDR3 contains 16 residues. Between the trimmed V and J ends, which lost 3 bases and 12 bases, there was a span of 24 bases. Full variable domain (outside the CDR3, taken from reference TRBV9 and TRBJ1-4): DSGVTQTPKHLITATGQRVTLRCSPRSGDLSVYWYQQSLDQGLQFLIQYYNGEERAKGNILERFSAQQFPDLHSELNLSSLELGDSALYFCASSAPVGPGRVELFFGSGTQLSVL.

The chain couples TRBV19 to TRBJ2-1; maybe TRBD2 (6 bases). Germline V CDR1 and CDR2: LNHDA, SQIVND (reference sequence). There are 16 residues in the CDR3. With 0 bases removed from V and 4 bases from J, the gap between germline ends came to 13 bases. CDR3 nucleotides: TGTGCCAGTAGTATAGACCCGGGAGCGGTTTACAATGAGCAGTTCTTC. Its translation is CASSIDPGAVYNEQFF.

The J gene is TRBJ2-7, the V gene TRBV4-2; 9 positions agree with TRBD2. The length of the CDR3 is 18 residues. Germline V gene lookup returns CDR1 LGHNA and CDR2 YNFKEQ. V shed 0 bases and J 0 bases; nucleotides not matched to a gene: 9. The CDR3 here is CASSQEETSGTISYEQYF. In DNA, the CDR3 is TGTGCCAGCAGCCAAGAGGAGACTAGCGGAACCATCTCCTACGAGCAGTACTTC.

V gene TRBV7-2 combines with J gene TRBJ2-4; a weak D match, TRBD1 (5 bases). The V and J ends lost 4 bases and 10 bases respectively, with 8 bases between them. The CDR3 is made up of 11 amino acids. The germline CDR1 and CDR2 sequences are SGHTA and FQGNSA. In DNA form, the CDR3 reads TGTGCCAGCAGCTCCAGGGATATTCAGTACTTC. Translation: CASSSRDIQYF.

The chain has TRBV14 and TRBJ2-7; no clear D gene. Per the germline V gene, CDR1 is SGHDN and CDR2 is FVKESK. Trimming removed 6 bases at V and 3 bases at J, with 18 bases between. The CDR3 covers 15 residues. Here the CDR3 reads CASSLKHRPYYEQYF. For the CDR3, the DNA is TGTGCCAGCAGTCTCAAACACAGACCATACTACGAGCAGTACTTC.

In this sample, this clone turned up once. V usage is TRBV5-6 and J usage is TRBJ2-2, with 8 bases that match TRBD2. The J segment lost 6 bases and the V segment lost 3 bases, leaving 1 base of the junction unmatched. The CDR3 contains 13 residues. Germline CDR1 and CDR2: SGHDT and YYEEEE. CDR3 amino acids: CASSYGGAGELFF. The CDR3, as DNA: TGTGCCAGCAGCTACGGGGGGGCCGGGGAGCTGTTTTTT.

The chain joins TRBV29-1 to TRBJ2-2; tentatively, D is TRBD1 (5 bases). Germline V gives CDR1 SQVTM, CDR2 ANQGSEA. The CDR3 covers 12 residues. Trimming removed 4 bases at V and 6 bases at J, with 9 bases between. CDR3 sequence: CSVVGAAGELFF. CDR3 DNA sequence: TGCAGCGTTGTAGGGGCGGCCGGGGAGCTGTTTTTT.

The chain recombines TRBV10-3 with TRBJ2-1, with TRBD2 identical over 10 bases. The CDR3 is 18 residues long. Losses at the gene ends were 6 bases for V and 0 bases for J; bases not matched to a gene: 11. Germline V gene sequence: CDR1 ENHRY, CDR2 SYGVKD. The CDR3 DNA follows: TGTGCCATCAGGGCTACTAGCGGGGCGCCGAGCTCCTACAATGAGCAGTTCTTC. This sequence encodes CAIRATSGAPSSYNEQFF.

J is TRBJ1-4 and V is TRBV5-1, with a possible D match to TRBD1 (6 bases). CDR1 and CDR2 from the germline V gene are SGHRS and YFSETQ. With 1 base removed from V and 7 bases from J, the gap between germline ends came to 11 bases. The CDR3 totals 14 residues. As DNA, the CDR3 is TGCGCCAGCAGCTTGTGGGGGCCTGGTGAAAAACTGTTTTTT. This gives the protein CASSLWGPGEKLFF.

This chain connects TRBV5-1 to TRBJ2-7, with D perhaps matching TRBD1 (7 bases). Germline-derived CDR1 and CDR2 are SGHRS and YFSETQ. CDR3 length: 16 residues. With 5 bases removed from V and 0 bases from J, the gap between germline ends came to 18 bases. Here the CDR3 reads CASSGTRGASSYEQYF. In nucleotides, the CDR3 is TGCGCCAGCAGTGGTACCAGGGGGGCGAGCTCCTACGAGCAGTACTTC.

This sequence joins TRBV27 and TRBJ2-2, with a weak D call TRBD1 (5 bases). V was pared by 0 bases and J by 6 bases, with 11 bases between. Germline CDR1 MNHEY, CDR2 SMNVEV (reference sequence). This CDR3 contains 15 residues. DNA for the CDR3: TGTGCCAGCAGTTTATCCAGGGTATCGGCCGGGGAGCTGTTTTTT. Translated: CASSLSRVSAGELFF.

The chain has TRBV5-1 and TRBJ2-7, with 8 bases that match TRBD1. V was pared by 0 bases and J by 5 bases, with 7 bases of the junction left unmatched. Germline V gene lookup returns CDR1 SGHRS and CDR2 YFSETQ. The CDR3 extends over 15 amino acids. The DNA for the CDR3 is TGCGCCAGCAGCTTGGAGGGCAGGGGGCATGACGAGCAGTACTTC. Protein: CASSLEGRGHDEQYF.

The rearrangement joins TRBV5-1 to TRBJ2-7; TRBD2 agrees at 10 bases. This CDR3 comprises 16 residues. Germline CDR1 is SGHRS and CDR2 is YFSETQ. V shed 4 bases, J shed 0 bases, and the junction held 7 bases outside the gene matches. CDR3 loop: CASSLRGTSVSYEQYF. In DNA, the CDR3 is TGCGCCAGCAGCCTCCGAGGGACTAGCGTCTCCTACGAGCAGTACTTC.

The CDR3 reads CASSVGTSGAGEQFF. The CDR3 DNA reads TGTGCCAGCAGCGTAGGAACTAGCGGGGCAGGTGAGCAGTTCTTC. This chain links TRBV9 with TRBJ2-1; 10 nucleotides align to TRBD2. Germline assignment: CDR1 SGDLS and CDR2 YYNGEE. CDR3 length: 15 residues. The V and J ends lost 0 bases and 9 bases, in that order; junction bases with no gene match: 6.

The chain has TRBV15 and TRBJ2-1; no firm D call. V lost 0 bases and J lost 4, with 4 bases in between. The CDR3 runs to 13 residues. Germline assignment: CDR1 LNHNV and CDR2 YYDKDF (reference sequence). CDR3: CATSRDRYNEQFF. CDR3 in DNA: TGTGCCACCAGCAGAGATCGTTACAATGAGCAGTTCTTC.

This clone was recorded only once. V usage is TRBV21-1 and J usage is TRBJ2-2; TRBD2, the D gene given by the table, was not confirmed from the DNA. TRBV21-1 is flagged as a pseudogene. The CDR3 length is 18 residues. The CDR3 here is CASSKRVLGGTNTGELFF. The CDR3 nucleotides are TGTGCCAGCAGCAAGCGGGTCCTGGGGGGGACGAACACCGGGGAGCTGTTTTTT.

V is TRBV2 and J is TRBJ2-1; 10 bases match TRBD1. Germline CDR1 is SNHLY and CDR2 is FYNNEI. This CDR3 is 15 amino acids long. J lost 4 bases, V lost 6 bases, and 6 bases had no gene match. The CDR3 region is CASSGTGARYNEQFF. CDR3 coding DNA: TGTGCCAGCAGCGGGACAGGGGCCCGATACAATGAGCAGTTCTTC.

With regard to this clone: The sample has other DNA sequences that encode this CDR3 too. This rearrangement joins TRBV30 to TRBJ1-2; TRBD1 agrees at 9 bases. CDR3 length: 12 amino acids. The germline gives CDR1 GTSNPN, CDR2 SVGIG (reference sequence). Trimming removed 5 bases from V and 2 bases from J; junction bases left unmatched: 0. The CDR3 sequence is CAWGTGNYGYTF. Written as DNA, the CDR3 is TGTGCCTGGGGGACAGGGAACTATGGCTACACCTTC.

The chain is built from TRBV10-3 and TRBJ2-7, with 7 bases identical to TRBD2. The CDR3 runs 12 residues. J was trimmed by 6 bases and V by 9 bases; bases with no gene match: 8. Per the germline V gene, CDR1 is ENHRY and CDR2 is SYGVKD. CDR3: CAIAGDRGEQYF. For the CDR3, the DNA is TGTGCCATTGCGGGGGATCGGGGCGAGCAGTACTTC.

The chain has TRBV18 and TRBJ2-7; 9 nucleotides agree with TRBD2. The CDR3 is made up of 15 amino acids. Losses at the gene ends were 6 bases for V and 2 bases for J; bases not matched to a gene: 8. In germline, CDR1 is KGHSH, CDR2 LQKENI. This CDR3 reads CASSQTSGSTYEQYF. CDR3 nucleotides: TGTGCCAGCTCTCAGACTAGCGGCTCAACCTACGAGCAGTACTTC.